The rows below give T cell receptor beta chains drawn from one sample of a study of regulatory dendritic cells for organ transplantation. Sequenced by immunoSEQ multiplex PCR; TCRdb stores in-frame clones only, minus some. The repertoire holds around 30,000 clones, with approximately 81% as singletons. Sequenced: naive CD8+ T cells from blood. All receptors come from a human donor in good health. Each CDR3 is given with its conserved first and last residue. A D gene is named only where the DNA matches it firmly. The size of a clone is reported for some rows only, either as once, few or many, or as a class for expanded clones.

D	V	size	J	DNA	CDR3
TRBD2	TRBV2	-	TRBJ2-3	TGTGCTGTTTTCGAGCCAGCGGGGATAAAACTCACAGATACGCAGTATTTT	CAVFEPAGIKLTDTQYF
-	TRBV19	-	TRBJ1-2	TGTGCCAGTAGTATGGGGAGCGCCTTTGGCTACACCTTC	CASSMGSAFGYTF
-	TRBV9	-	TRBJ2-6	TGTGCCAGCAGCGTAGAAGTTGGGGGGGCTAAAAGGTGGGCCAACGTCCTGACTTTC	CASSVEVGGAKRWANVLTF
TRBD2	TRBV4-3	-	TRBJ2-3	TGCGCCAGCAGCCAAGGGCTAGCGGGGGGCCTCCGGAATACGCAGTATTTT	CASSQGLAGGLRNTQYF
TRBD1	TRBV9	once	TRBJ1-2	TGTGCCAGCAGCGTCGAAAGGACAGGCGTGAACTATGGCTACACCTTC	CASSVERTGVNYGYTF
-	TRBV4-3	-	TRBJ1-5	TGCGCCAGCAGCCAAGATCGAGCGGCAGGTTATCAGCCCCAGCATTTT	CASSQDRAAGYQPQHF
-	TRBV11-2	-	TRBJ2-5	TGTGCCAGCAGCTTTTTTCTTACTGGAGAGACCCAGTACTTC	CASSFFLTGETQYF
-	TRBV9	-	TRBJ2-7	TGTGCCAGCAGCGTAGGAGGGTCTGGCTACGAGCAGTACTTC	CASSVGGSGYEQYF
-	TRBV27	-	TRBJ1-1	TGTGCCAGCAGTTTACGTGTCGGGGACACTGAAGCTTTCTTT	CASSLRVGDTEAFF
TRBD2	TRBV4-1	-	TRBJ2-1	TGCGCCAGCAGCGCACCAAGAGCGGGGATCTCCTACAATGAGCAGTTCTTC	CASSAPRAGISYNEQFF
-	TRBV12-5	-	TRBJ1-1	TGTGCTAGTGGTTTGAATCGGTATCAAAACGAGGGCGGCACTGAAGCTTTCTTT	CASGLNRYQNEGGTEAFF
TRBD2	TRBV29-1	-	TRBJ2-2	TGCAGCGTTGAAGATGCGGGGGGCCGGGAGCTGTTTTTT	CSVEDAGGRELFF
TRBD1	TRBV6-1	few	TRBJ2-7	TGTGCCAGCAGTGGAGGGACAGGCTACGAGCAGTACTTC	CASSGGTGYEQYF
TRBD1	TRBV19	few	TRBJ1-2	TGTGCCAGTAGCCCTGTGCTCTGGGACAGGGGTCAGTCTGGCTACACCTTC	CASSPVLWDRGQSGYTF
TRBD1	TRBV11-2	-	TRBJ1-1	TGTGCCAGCAGCTCAGATATGGGACAGACTTACACTGAAGCTTTCTTT	CASSSDMGQTYTEAFF
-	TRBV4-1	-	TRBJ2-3	TGCGCCAGCAGCCAAGAGCGGAGGCCCGGTACGCAGTATTTT	CASSQERRPGTQYF
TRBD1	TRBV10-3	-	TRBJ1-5	TGTGCCATCAGTGATTGGGACAGGGGGGGCAATCAGCCCCAGCATTTT	CAISDWDRGGNQPQHF
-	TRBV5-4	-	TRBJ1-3	TGTGCCAGCAGCTTTGGGCAGGGTGCTGGAAACACCATATATTTT	CASSFGQGAGNTIYF
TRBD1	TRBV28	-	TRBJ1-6	TGTGCCAGCAGTTTTGGCAGGGGGAGTAATTCACCCCTCCACTTT	CASSFGRGSNSPLHF
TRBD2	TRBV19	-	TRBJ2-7	TGTGCCAGTAGTATCAATAGCGGGGGTGAGATCGAGCAGTACTTC	CASSINSGGEIEQYF
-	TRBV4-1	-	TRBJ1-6	TGCGCCAGCAGCTCCGCCGGGAAGTCTTCACCCCTCCACTTT	CASSSAGKSSPLHF
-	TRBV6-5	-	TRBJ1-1	TGTGCCAGCCGGGGAACTGAAGCTTTCTTT	CASRGTEAFF
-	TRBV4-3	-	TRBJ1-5	TGCGCCAGCCGCCGTTCGAGGCGCCAATTTAATCAGCCCCAGCATTTT	CASRRSRRQFNQPQHF
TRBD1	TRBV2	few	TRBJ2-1	TGTGCGACAGGGACCTACAATGAGCAGTTCTTC	CATGTYNEQFF
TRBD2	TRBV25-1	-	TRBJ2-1	TGTGCCAGCAGGCGCGGGGGGGCGGGGAATGAGCAGTTCTTC	CASRRGGAGNEQFF
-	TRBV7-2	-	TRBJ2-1	TGTGCCAGCAGCTTAGGGGTAGCGGTGTACAATGAGCAGTTCTTC	CASSLGVAVYNEQFF
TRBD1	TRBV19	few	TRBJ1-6	TGTGCCAGTAGTATTTGGGGACAGGGGCAAGGTTCACCCCTCCACTTT	CASSIWGQGQGSPLHF
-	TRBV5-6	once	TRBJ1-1	TGTGCCAGCAGCTTGGAAGTCAGAAACACTGAAGCTTTCTTT	CASSLEVRNTEAFF
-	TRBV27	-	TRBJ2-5	TGTGCCAGCAGAACAGGGAACCAAGAGACCCAGTACTTC	CASRTGNQETQYF
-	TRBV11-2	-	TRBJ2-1	TGTGCCAGCAGCTTGATAGAGGCTGATGAGCAGTTCTTC	CASSLIEADEQFF
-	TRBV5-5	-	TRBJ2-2	TGTGCCAGCAGCCCGAGCTCGCGAGACACCGGGGAGCTGTTTTTT	CASSPSSRDTGELFF
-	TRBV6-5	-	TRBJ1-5	TGTGCCAGCAGACGGGGAGGAGGGAGCAATCAGCCCCAGCATTTT	CASRRGGGSNQPQHF
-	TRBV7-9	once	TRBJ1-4	TGTGCCAGCAGCCTGACCCCAGGGGAACTGTTTTTT	CASSLTPGELFF
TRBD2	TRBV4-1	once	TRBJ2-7	TGCGCCAGCAGCAGGGGAGGCAGCGGGGGGAACGAGCAGTACTTC	CASSRGGSGGNEQYF
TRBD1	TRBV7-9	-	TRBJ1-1	TGTGCCAGCAGCTTAGCCGGGACAGGGGAGAGGACTGAAGCTTTCTTT	CASSLAGTGERTEAFF
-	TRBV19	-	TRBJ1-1	TGTGCCAGTAGTATAGGAGCGGGACCCTATCTGGGAGCTTTCTTT	CASSIGAGPYLGAFF
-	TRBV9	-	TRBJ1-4	TGTGCCAGCAGCCCCAAAGACAGAATTAATGAAAAACTGTTTTTT	CASSPKDRINEKLFF
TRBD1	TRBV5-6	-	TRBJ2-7	TGTGCCAGCAGCCTCCGGGACAGGGAGTACTTC	CASSLRDREYF
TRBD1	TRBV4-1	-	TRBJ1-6	TGCGCCAGCAGCCAAACCGCAGGGGGCGGGTTAGCATCCCTCCACTTT	CASSQTAGGGLASLHF
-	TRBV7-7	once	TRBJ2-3	TGTGCTAGCAGCTTAGGACTATACACAGATACGCAGTATTTT	CASSLGLYTDTQYF
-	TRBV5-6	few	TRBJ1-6	TGTGCCAGCAGCTGGGAAGGGGATAATTCACCCCTCCACTTT	CASSWEGDNSPLHF
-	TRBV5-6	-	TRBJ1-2	TGTGCCAGCAGCCCCGGGTATGGCTACACCTTC	CASSPGYGYTF
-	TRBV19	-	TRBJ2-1	TGTGCCAGTAGGCTTCCAGGGTGGCAGGGCGAGATGTTCTTC	CASRLPGWQGEMFF
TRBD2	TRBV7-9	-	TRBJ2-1	TGTGCCAGCAGTCCTGCCACTAGCGGGGGGGCTGGAGAGCAGTTCTTC	CASSPATSGGAGEQFF
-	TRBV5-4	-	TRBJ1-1	TGTGCCAGCAGCTCGTCCGTTGCTGAAGCTTTCTTT	CASSSSVAEAFF
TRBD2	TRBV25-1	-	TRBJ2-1	TGTGCCAGCAGTGACTCCGGACTAGCGGGGATCGCTGACAATGAGCAGTTCTTC	CASSDSGLAGIADNEQFF
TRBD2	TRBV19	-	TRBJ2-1	TGTGCCAGTAGCGTACTAGCGGGGGGGCGGGAGCAGTTCTTC	CASSVLAGGREQFF
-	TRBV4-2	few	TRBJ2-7	TGTGCCAGCAGCCAAGATGGTGGAGGGACCTACGAGCAGTACTTC	CASSQDGGGTYEQYF